This T cell receptor beta chain is drawn from a study of human T cells and chemical hapten exposure. On the study more broadly: TCR yields differed between samples (mainly from small differences in pooled library volume). Study findings and constraints: No change in TCRs above 1 in 1000 frequency was produced by DPC sensitization.

Noted time point: healthy volunteer bleed at 6 weeks. Unfractionated whole blood yielded the extracted total RNA. The junction had 5 bases not matched to a gene; V was cut back by 2 bases and J by 1 base. Germline values: CDR1 LNHDA, CDR2 SQIVND (reference sequence). The CDR3 runs to 16 residues. TCRdb used MiXCR to reprocess the RACE reads, holding one entry per CDR3 protein. Seen here are about 47,000 distinct CDR3 sequences, 3.7% observed once, and the top ten hold around 6%. A note on this clonotype: The antigen remains undetermined.

Source material: whole blood. This clonotype was sampled from a human donor in good health. Some clones in this sample may be carry-over from other donors' samples. The chain recombines TRBV19 with TRBJ2-7, with 10 bases lining up with TRBD2. CDR3 nucleotide sequence: TGTGCCAGTAGTATAACTAGCGGGATTAGTTCCTACGAGCAGTACTTC. It is translated as CASSITSGISSYEQYF. The full variable domain, rest sourced from reference TRBV19 and TRBJ2-7, is DGGITQSPKYLFRKEGQNVTLSCEQNLNHDAMYWYRQDPGQGLRLIYYSQIVNDFQKGDIAEGYSVSREKKESFPLTVTSAQKNPTAFYLCASSITSGISSYEQYFGPGTRLTVT.